The subject of this entry is one T cell receptor beta chain. Its matching antigen is unknown. This CDR3 contains 19 residues. CDR1 is SGHAT, CDR2 FQNNGV, per germline. The V and J ends lost 6 bases and 1 base respectively, with 26 bases between them. The repertoire was sequenced with immunoSEQ multiplex PCR; TCRdb's copy has only in-frame clones and lacks some. This sample yields some 680,000 clones, of which more than 70% are seen a single time; roughly 2% belongs to the top ten. These data belong to a study of shared clonotypes between healthy human individuals. Background on the study: There were three CD4 naive, three CD4 memory, two CD8 naive and one CD8 memory plates per donor.

The study, taken as a whole, reports: Incompleteness in sorted-subset sequencing, despite large depth, was shown by rarefaction.

The chain couples TRBV11-2 to TRBJ2-3; tentatively, D is TRBD2 (6 bases). This TCR was sampled from a woman aged 30 to 39 in good health. Material for sequencing was memory CD4+ T cells sorted from blood. Subset noted: CD45RA-negative fraction. The CDR3 DNA reads TGTGCCAGCAGATACAGTTACCGACACCTCGGGGGTGGCACAGATACGCAGTATTTT. Its translation is CASRYSYRHLGGGTDTQYF.